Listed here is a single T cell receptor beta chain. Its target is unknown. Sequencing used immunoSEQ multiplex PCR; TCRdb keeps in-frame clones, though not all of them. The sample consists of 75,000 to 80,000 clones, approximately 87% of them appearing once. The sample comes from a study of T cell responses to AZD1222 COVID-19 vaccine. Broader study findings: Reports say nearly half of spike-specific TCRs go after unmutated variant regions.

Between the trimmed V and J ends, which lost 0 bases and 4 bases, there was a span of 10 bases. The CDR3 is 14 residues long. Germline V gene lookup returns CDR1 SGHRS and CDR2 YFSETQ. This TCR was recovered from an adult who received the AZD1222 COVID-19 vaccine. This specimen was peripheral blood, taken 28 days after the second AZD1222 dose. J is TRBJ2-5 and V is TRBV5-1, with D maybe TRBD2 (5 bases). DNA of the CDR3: TGCGCCAGCAGCTTGGGAGGGAATGGAGAGACCCAGTACTTC. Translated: CASSLGGNGETQYF.